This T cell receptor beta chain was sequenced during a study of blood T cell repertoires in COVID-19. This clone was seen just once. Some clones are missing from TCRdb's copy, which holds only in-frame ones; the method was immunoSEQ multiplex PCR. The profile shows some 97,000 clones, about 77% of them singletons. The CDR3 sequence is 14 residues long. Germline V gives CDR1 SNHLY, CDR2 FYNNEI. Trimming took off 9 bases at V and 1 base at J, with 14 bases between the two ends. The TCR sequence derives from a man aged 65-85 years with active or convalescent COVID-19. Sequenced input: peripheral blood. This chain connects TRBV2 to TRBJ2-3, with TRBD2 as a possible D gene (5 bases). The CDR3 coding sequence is TGTGCCAGTCAAGGAAGCGGCCGCACAGATACGCAGTATTTT. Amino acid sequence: CASQGSGRTDTQYF.